This TCR beta chain was recorded in a study of cytotoxic CD8 clonotypes in ibrutinib-treated CLL. This clone was detected a few times. Its target is unknown. The CDR3 is 11 amino acids. V lost 4 bases, J lost 6 bases, and 7 bases lay in between. CDR1 DFQATT and CDR2 SNEGSKA come from the germline V gene (reference sequence). TCRdb's copy holds only in-frame clones and misses some; the assay was immunoSEQ multiplex PCR. Of over 95,000 clones in the sample, 55% to 75% were seen once. Study-wide findings and caveats: The clonality went up when patients responded to ibrutinib and dropped back toward baseline at progression.

This sequence originates from a human donor with chronic lymphocytic leukemia. This chain connects TRBV20-1 to TRBJ2-1; possibly TRBD1 or TRBD2 for D (5 bases each). Sample: PBMCs, taken after 24 months of ibrutinib treatment. The CDR3 loop reads CSANGGNEQFF. CDR3 DNA sequence: TGCAGTGCTAATGGGGGCAATGAGCAGTTCTTC.